This T cell receptor beta chain was sequenced during a study of blood T cell repertoires in COVID-19. Study-level information: The samples span acute and convalescent COVID-19 from the United States, Italy and Spain. Sources were T cells, B-cell-depleted T cells, or PBMCs; the material itself was cDNA or gDNA.

Under the authors' procedure: Scientists estimated how many nucleated cells there were by amplifying reference gene primers. TCRdb keeps only in-frame clones here, not all; method: immunoSEQ multiplex PCR. The D gene and trimming were derived from the DNA, and the V and J assignments and clone size from that table. The sample shows under 200,000 clones, more than 75% of them seen only once. Germline CDR1 PRHDT, CDR2 FYEKMQ (reference sequence). Unmatched junction bases numbered 7, after V lost 5 bases and J lost 2 bases. The CDR3 is 16 amino acids. This TCR was recovered from a woman older than 75 with acute or convalescent COVID-19. The chain recombines TRBV13 with TRBJ2-1; TRBD2 matches at 9 bases. The sample was peripheral blood. CDR3 coding DNA: TGTGCCAGCAGCCCGTTAGCGGGAGAAGCCTACAATGAGCAGTTCTTC. Amino acid sequence: CASSPLAGEAYNEQFF.